Below, 28 T cell receptor beta chains from the same sample are listed, as sequenced in a study of neurological immune-mediated disorders. The time point is: longitudinal time-point 2. Each CDR3 protein is one row after TCRdb ran MiXCR on the 5' RACE reads. This table has some 80,000 distinct CDR3 sequences, 4.5% to 7.5% appearing once. Sequenced input: PBMCs. These receptors were obtained from a woman aged 60-70 years with multiple sclerosis.

This clonotype was counted at least ten times. The chain combines TRBV20-1 with TRBJ1-6; D is unresolved. Germline V lookup: CDR1 DFQATT, CDR2 SNEGSKA (reference sequence). Trimming removed 3 bases from V and 5 bases from J, with 8 bases in between. This CDR3 has 13 amino acids. This chain's CDR3 is CSASGINNSPLHF. CDR3 in DNA: TGCAGTGCTAGCGGGATAAATAATTCACCCCTCCACTTT.

This clonotype came up many times. The chain joins TRBV27 to TRBJ1-4; no clear D gene. With 4 bases removed from V and 6 bases from J, the gap between germline ends came to 18 bases. CDR1 is MNHEY and CDR2 is SMNVEV in the germline V gene (reference sequence). The CDR3 totals 16 residues. Here the CDR3 reads CASSSYGPGFYEKLFF. The CDR3 DNA is TGTGCCAGCAGTTCCTACGGACCGGGGTTTTATGAAAAACTGTTTTTT.

This clonotype was found many times. J is TRBJ2-7 and V is TRBV29-1, with 9 bases that match TRBD1. The CDR3 sequence is 13 residues long. Germline V gene lookup returns CDR1 SQVTM and CDR2 ANQGSEA. With V trimmed by 3 bases and J by 1 base, 1 base remained unmatched. CDR3 residues: CSVDGQGSYEQYF. The CDR3 coding sequence is TGCAGCGTTGATGGACAGGGGTCCTACGAGCAGTACTTC.

This clonotype was recorded at least ten times. V usage is TRBV12-3 or TRBV12-4 and J usage is TRBJ2-1; 9 bases agree with TRBD1. Unmatched junction bases numbered 12, after V lost 7 bases and J lost 5 bases. The CDR3 contains 16 residues. This CDR3 is CASKTPGTGFNNEQFF. CDR3 nucleotides: TGTGCCAGCAAAACCCCCGGGACAGGGTTCAACAATGAGCAGTTCTTC.

This clonotype showed up many times. Here the CDR3 reads CASSYEGVANTIYF. CDR3 DNA sequence: TGTGCCAGCAGTTACGAGGGGGTTGCAAACACCATATATTTT. This chain connects TRBV12-3 or TRBV12-4 to TRBJ1-3; tentatively, D is TRBD1 (6 bases). The CDR3 extends over 14 amino acids. Trimming took off 4 bases at V and 6 bases at J, with 13 bases between the two ends.

This clonotype showed up many times. The V and J genes are TRBV12-3 or TRBV12-4 and TRBJ2-2; D is unresolved. V lost 6 bases to trimming and J lost 7 bases, with 15 bases between them. The CDR3 is made up of 14 amino acids. CDR3 coding DNA: TGTGCCAGCAGCCCCAGACACGGCGGCGGGGAGCTGTTTTTT. Translated: CASSPRHGGGELFF.

This clonotype was found many times. The chain is built from TRBV11-2 and TRBJ1-1; tentatively, D is TRBD1 (5 bases). This CDR3 has 14 amino acids. Trimming cost V 2 bases and J 3 bases, with 10 bases left between them. From germline, CDR1 is SGHAT and CDR2 FQNNGV. CDR3 nucleotide sequence: TGTGCCAGCAGCTTATTGCAGGGTGACACTGAAGCTTTCTTT. Its translation: CASSLLQGDTEAFF.

This clonotype showed up many times. The chain carries TRBV5-1 and TRBJ2-3; the match to TRBD1 covers 8 bases. This CDR3 has 15 residues. The junction had 4 bases not matched to a gene; V was cut back by 1 base and J by 3 bases. Germline CDR1 reads SGHRS; CDR2 reads YFSETQ. Here the CDR3 DNA reads TGCGCCAGCAGCTTGCAGGGGGCTGGAACAGATACGCAGTATTTT. Protein product: CASSLQGAGTDTQYF.

This clonotype was counted ten times or more. J is TRBJ2-3 and V is TRBV28, with D unclear. CDR1 and CDR2 (germline): MDHEN, SYDVKM. This CDR3 has 11 residues. V lost 3 bases, J lost 6 bases, and 4 bases lay in between. Here the CDR3 DNA reads TGTGCCAGCAGTTTGCGGGATACGCAGTATTTT. It translates to CASSLRDTQYF.

This clonotype was seen many times. This chain links TRBV7-2 with TRBJ2-7; D is unclear. The V end was cut by 11 bases, the J end by 3 bases, with 20 bases between. The CDR3 extends over 14 amino acids. CDR1 and CDR2 (germline): SGHTA, FQGNSA. CDR3 coding DNA: TGTGCCGATGCGAATTCGGCAGCAAGCTACGAGCAGTACTTC. Its protein product is CADANSAASYEQYF.

This clonotype came up many times. The chain links TRBV20-1 to TRBJ2-3, with TRBD2 matching 11 bases. The CDR3 length is 19 residues. The ends lost 0 bases at V and 0 bases at J; junction bases unmatched: 11. Per germline, CDR1 DFQATT and CDR2 SNEGSKA (reference sequence). This CDR3 is CSARDGTSGGLYSTDTQYF. The CDR3 DNA sequence: TGCAGTGCTAGAGACGGAACTAGCGGGGGTCTCTATAGCACAGATACGCAGTATTTT.

In this sample, this clonotype turned up many times. This chain uses TRBV29-1 with TRBJ2-1, with TRBD1 as a possible D gene (6 bases). The CDR3 is 15 residues long. Germline V gene sequence: CDR1 SQVTM, CDR2 ANQGSEA. With 0 bases removed from V and 2 bases from J, the gap between germline ends came to 11 bases. Written as DNA, the CDR3 is TGCAGCGTTGAAGATGGGCAGGGGACCTACAATGAGCAGTTCTTC. Protein: CSVEDGQGTYNEQFF.

The sample holds many counts of this clonotype. This rearrangement joins TRBV3-1 to TRBJ2-7; no firm D call. The CDR3 is 13 amino acids. CDR1 is LGHDT, CDR2 YNNKEL, per germline (reference sequence). The V gene lost 2 bases and the J gene lost 3 bases, with 8 bases spanning the gap. Here the CDR3 DNA reads TGTGCCAGCAGCCAACTCCAATTCTACGAGCAGTACTTC. This encodes CASSQLQFYEQYF.

This clonotype was seen ten or more times. V usage is TRBV28 and J usage is TRBJ2-7; no clear D gene. Germline assignment: CDR1 MDHEN and CDR2 SYDVKM. V was cut by 5 bases and J by 5 bases, with 10 bases left in between. CDR3 length: 12 residues. CDR3 nucleotide sequence: TGTGCCAGCAGTAGCCTCCGAGACGAGCAGTACTTC. Translated, it gives CASSSLRDEQYF.

In this sample, this clonotype turned up many times. This rearrangement joins TRBV12-3 or TRBV12-4 to TRBJ2-7, with D perhaps matching TRBD2 (6 bases). The CDR3 is 13 amino acids. Trimming removed 2 bases from V and 3 bases from J, with 8 bases in between. The CDR3 DNA sequence: TGTGCCAGCAGTTTATACGGGGGCTACGAGCAGTACTTC. Translated, it gives CASSLYGGYEQYF.

By its share, this clonotype is medium-sized. This sequence joins TRBV12-3 or TRBV12-4 and TRBJ2-3, with 9 bases lining up with TRBD1. The CDR3 spans 16 residues. J gave up 5 bases and V 2 bases, and 8 bases lay outside the gene matches. The CDR3 DNA sequence: TGTGCCAGCAGTTTACAGGGACAGGGTGTCTTAGATACGCAGTATTTT. Its protein is CASSLQGQGVLDTQYF.

This clonotype was counted ten times or more. CDR3 in amino acids: CASSPFGGAGTGELFF. CDR3 sequence (DNA): TGTGCCAGCAGCCCCTTCGGGGGGGCAGGGACCGGGGAGCTGTTTTTT. This sequence joins TRBV12-3 or TRBV12-4 and TRBJ2-2; the match to TRBD2 covers 8 bases. The CDR3 length is 16 residues. Trimming took 6 bases from V and 5 from J; bases not matched to a gene: 11.

At least ten counts were recorded for this clonotype. V usage is TRBV7-9 and J usage is TRBJ1-1; D unclear. Germline-derived CDR1 and CDR2 are SEHNR and FQNEAQ (reference sequence). Between the trimmed V and J ends, which lost 5 bases and 1 base, there was a span of 11 bases. This CDR3 is built from 14 residues. CDR3 sequence: CASSLTVANTEAFF. The CDR3, as DNA: TGTGCCAGCAGCCTAACGGTGGCGAACACTGAAGCTTTCTTT.

This clonotype was recorded many times. The V gene is TRBV5-1, the J gene TRBJ1-4, with D perhaps matching TRBD1 (5 bases). The length of the CDR3 is 14 residues. Trimming shortened V by 4 bases and J by 8 bases, and 15 bases separated the two germline ends. Germline CDR1 is SGHRS and CDR2 is YFSETQ. The CDR3 sequence is CASSPRGGYEKLFF. The CDR3 DNA reads TGCGCCAGCAGCCCCCGCGGGGGGTACGAAAAACTGTTTTTT.

This clonotype was recorded many times. The chain recombines TRBV5-1 with TRBJ2-2; 13 bases are a match to TRBD2. The CDR3 sequence is 17 residues long. J lost 6 bases, V lost 3 bases, and 8 bases had no gene match. Germline CDR1 SGHRS, CDR2 YFSETQ. For the CDR3, the DNA is TGCGCCAGCAGCTCCGGACTAGCGGGGGAGATGGCCGGGGAGCTGTTTTTT. This sequence encodes CASSSGLAGEMAGELFF. Supplemented by reference TRBV5-1 and TRBJ2-2, the full variable domain reads KAGVTQTPRYLIKTRGQQVTLSCSPISGHRSVSWYQQTPGQGLQFLFEYFSETQRNKGNFPGRFSGRQFSNSRSEMNVSTLELGDSALYLCASSSGLAGEMAGELFFGEGSRLTVL.

This clonotype was picked up many times. The rearrangement joins TRBV5-1 to TRBJ2-3; D remains unclear. V was cut by 4 bases and J by 7 bases, with 13 bases left in between. The CDR3 has 13 residues. CDR1 is SGHRS and CDR2 is YFSETQ in the germline V gene. CDR3 sequence reads: CASSNFSGNTQYF. The CDR3 region has the DNA TGCGCCAGCAGCAATTTCAGTGGAAATACGCAGTATTTT.

This clonotype occurred many times. DNA for the CDR3: TGCAGCGCTGAGCAGGGTCGGGGCTATGGCTACACCTTC. It specifies CSAEQGRGYGYTF. V gene TRBV29-1 combines with J gene TRBJ1-2; D possibly corresponds to TRBD1 (5 bases). Germline assignment: CDR1 SQVTM and CDR2 ANQGSEA. The CDR3 is made up of 13 amino acids. V was clipped by 7 bases and J by 4 bases, with 16 bases between them.

This clonotype has a count of ten or more. The rearrangement links TRBV20-1 to TRBJ1-1; D possibly corresponds to TRBD1 (6 bases). The CDR3 extends over 16 amino acids. Germline V gene lookup returns CDR1 DFQATT and CDR2 SNEGSKA (reference sequence). V dropped 6 bases and J dropped 2 bases, with 22 bases sitting between them. The CDR3 sequence is CSAPSGPRTVNTEAFF. The CDR3 bases are TGCAGTGCCCCGTCGGGCCCTCGGACAGTCAACACTGAAGCTTTCTTT.

This clonotype occurred many times. The chain has TRBV5-1 and TRBJ1-1; D is perhaps TRBD1 (6 bases). V was cut by 4 bases and J by 5 bases, with 15 bases left in between. This CDR3 has 14 amino acids. CDR1 is SGHRS, CDR2 YFSETQ, per germline. This chain's CDR3 is CASSGAGVRTEAFF. CDR3 DNA sequence: TGCGCCAGCAGCGGAGCAGGGGTGCGAACTGAAGCTTTCTTT.

This clonotype was observed at least ten times. The chain carries TRBV11-2 and TRBJ2-7, with D unclear. The CDR3 runs to 13 residues. Germline V gene lookup returns CDR1 SGHAT and CDR2 FQNNGV. Deletions cut 3 bases from V and 2 bases from J, with 8 bases between. The CDR3 sequence is CASSFGQTYEQYF. In DNA, the CDR3 is TGTGCCAGCAGCTTCGGGCAGACCTACGAGCAGTACTTC.

This clonotype was seen ten or more times. The chain uses TRBV24-1 and TRBJ2-2; no clear D gene. The CDR3 runs 14 residues. V was pared by 0 bases and J by 4 bases, with 5 bases between. Germline V gives CDR1 KGHDR, CDR2 SFDVKD. Here the CDR3 DNA reads TGTGCCACCAGTGATTTGGGCGTCACCGGGGAGCTGTTTTTT. Translated, it gives CATSDLGVTGELFF.

In its sample, this clonotype was seen many times. The chain joins TRBV24-1 to TRBJ1-5; D is undetermined. Trimming pared 0 bases from V and 3 bases from J, leaving 5 bases between. This CDR3 is 14 amino acids long. Germline V gene lookup returns CDR1 KGHDR and CDR2 SFDVKD. The CDR3 DNA reads TGTGCCACCAGTGATTTGAGTGTCAATCAGCCCCAGCATTTT. Its protein is CATSDLSVNQPQHF.

The table lists this clonotype with many counts. The V and J genes are TRBV2 and TRBJ1-1; D not certain. V lost 4 bases and J 4 bases, leaving 13 bases between the germline ends. Germline V gene data show CDR1 as SNHLY and CDR2 as FYNNEI. The CDR3 runs 14 residues. CDR3 nucleotides: TGTGCCAGCAGTGTTGGGAGGGTTCCCACTGAAGCTTTCTTT. Translated, it gives CASSVGRVPTEAFF.